A single T cell receptor beta chain is shown here with its context. Trimming took 5 bases from V and 4 from J, leaving 15 bases between them. Germline CDR1 reads SGHAT; CDR2 reads FQNNGV. The CDR3 has 15 residues. The record originates from a study of blood T cell repertoires in COVID-19. Assay: immunoSEQ multiplex PCR; the TCRdb copy retains only in-frame clones and omits some. The table lists over 20,000 clones, 72% of them singletons. The rearrangement uses TRBV11-2 and TRBJ1-5, with D possibly being TRBD1 (6 bases). The clonotype originates from an elderly woman with acute or convalescent COVID-19. Material: peripheral blood. The CDR3 sequence is CASSELGQSNQPQHF. CDR3 bases: TGTGCCAGCAGCGAACTCGGACAGTCAAATCAGCCCCAGCATTTT. The full variable domain, its missing parts supplied by reference TRBV11-2 and TRBJ1-5, is EAGVAQSPRYKIIEKRQSVAFWCNPISGHATLYWYQQILGQGPKLLIQFQNNGVVDDSQLPKDRFSAERLKGVDSTLKIQPAKLEDSAVYLCASSELGQSNQPQHFGDGTRLSIL.